Below, 17 T cell receptor beta chains from the same sample are listed, as sequenced in a study of T cells after yellow fever vaccination. One entry per CDR3 protein results from TCRdb running MiXCR on the 5' RACE reads. This table has around 300,000 distinct CDR3 sequences, roughly 4% appearing once. The sequences come from PBMCs, collected 5 days after the yellow fever booster vaccination. Receptors were obtained from a man between 18 and 29 years old who received the YFV17D yellow fever vaccine.

This clonotype was counted a few times. The CDR3 DNA is TGTGCCAGCGGGACAGTCACCTACGAGCAGTACTTC. This gives the protein CASGTVTYEQYF. The chain combines TRBV6-6 with TRBJ2-7; 7 bases map to TRBD1. Germline CDR1 is MNHNY and CDR2 is SVGAGI (reference sequence). This CDR3 has 12 residues. Germline trimming cut 8 bases from V and 2 bases from J; bases unmatched to any gene: 3.

In its sample, this clonotype was seen many times. The gene calls are TRBV6-2 or TRBV6-3 and TRBJ2-2; no clear D gene. Germline V CDR1 and CDR2: MNHEY, SVGEGT. Between the trimmed V and J ends, which lost 4 bases and 6 bases, there was a span of 24 bases. The CDR3 consists of 18 residues. CDR3 in amino acids: CASSSNTLFGPPAGELFF. The CDR3 nucleotides are TGTGCCAGCAGTTCCAACACCTTATTCGGGCCTCCAGCCGGGGAGCTGTTTTTT.

This clonotype occurred a few times. The chain recombines TRBV29-1 with TRBJ1-1; TRBD1 matches at 8 bases. V gave up 6 bases and J gave up 0 bases; unmatched junction bases: 3. The V gene's germline CDR1 is SQVTM and CDR2 ANQGSEA. The CDR3 is 13 residues long. In DNA, the CDR3 is TGCAGCGTCCTGACAGGGGTGAACACTGAAGCTTTCTTT. Translation: CSVLTGVNTEAFF.

This clonotype was counted between two and nine times. V gene TRBV5-1 combines with J gene TRBJ2-1; 9 nucleotides agree with TRBD1. V gave up 2 bases and J gave up 7 bases; unmatched junction bases: 7. Germline-derived CDR1 and CDR2 are SGHRS and YFSETQ. The CDR3 spans 15 residues. The CDR3: CASSFFKQGANEQFF. The CDR3, as DNA: TGCGCCAGCAGCTTCTTTAAACAGGGGGCAAATGAGCAGTTCTTC.

The V call is TRBV5-6, the J call TRBJ2-3; D gene unclear. Germline V gives CDR1 SGHDT, CDR2 YYEEEE. The CDR3 totals 13 residues. Trimming left V 4 bases short and J 2 bases short, with 8 bases between. The CDR3 reads CASSNSPTDTQYF. The DNA of the CDR3 is TGTGCCAGCAGCAATAGTCCCACAGATACGCAGTATTTT.

The chain couples TRBV29-1 to TRBJ2-3; a possible D gene is TRBD2 (5 bases). This CDR3 comprises 12 residues. V was shortened by 6 bases and J by 1 base, with 8 bases between the two germline ends. The V gene's germline CDR1 is SQVTM and CDR2 ANQGSEA. Here the CDR3 reads CSVAGGTDTQYF. CDR3 bases: TGCAGCGTAGCCGGGGGCACAGATACGCAGTATTTT.

J is TRBJ2-7 and V is TRBV5-1; 9 bases are shared with TRBD1. Germline CDR1 is SGHRS and CDR2 is YFSETQ. J lost 6 bases, V lost 3 bases, and 13 bases had no gene match. The CDR3 contains 16 residues. The CDR3 bases are TGCGCCAGCAGCTCGGGATGGACAGGGGCCCGACCCGAGCAGTACTTC. Protein: CASSSGWTGARPEQYF. Full variable domain (remainder filled in from reference TRBV5-1 and TRBJ2-7): KAGVTQTPRYLIKTRGQQVTLSCSPISGHRSVSWYQQTPGQGLQFLFEYFSETQRNKGNFPGRFSGRQFSNSRSEMNVSTLELGDSALYLCASSSGWTGARPEQYFGPGTRLTVT.

This clonotype came up a few times. The chain has TRBV4-1 and TRBJ1-2; 7 bases are a match to TRBD1. This CDR3 comprises 14 residues. V lost 6 bases and J lost 6; bases outside the gene matches: 10. The germline CDR1 and CDR2 sequences are MGHRA and YSYEKL. The CDR3 region is CASRGTDPSHGYTF. Written as DNA, the CDR3 is TGCGCCAGCAGAGGGACAGACCCGTCCCATGGCTACACCTTC.

Details on this clonotype: Its ends do not fully match the called genes, so a read error is possible. CDR3 sequence (DNA): TGTGCCAGCAGCCGACCTTCAACTAATGAAGAACTGTTTTTT. Translated, it gives CASSRPSTNEELFF. The chain uses TRBV11-2 and TRBJ1-4, with D hard to call. CDR3 size: 14 residues. The germline CDR1 and CDR2 sequences are SGHAT and FQNNGV.

The rearrangement uses TRBV7-8 and TRBJ2-7, with D possibly being TRBD2 (5 bases). V gave up 1 base and J gave up 6 bases, with 13 bases separating them. Germline V gives CDR1 SGHVS, CDR2 FQNEAQ. The CDR3 consists of 14 residues. In DNA, the CDR3 is TGTGCCAGCAGCTTAGAGGAGGCATACGGCGAGCAGTACGTC. Translated, it gives CASSLEEAYGEQYV.

The V and J genes are TRBV20-1 and TRBJ2-3; D not resolved. Germline lookup yields CDR1 DFQATT and CDR2 SNEGSKA (reference sequence). The germline V and J ends were trimmed by 2 bases and 2 bases, with 11 bases remaining between them. CDR3 length equals 14 residues. This CDR3 reads CSARIWNTTDTQYF. As DNA, the CDR3 is TGCAGTGCTAGAATCTGGAACACCACAGATACGCAGTATTTT.

This clonotype was observed many times. The chain joins TRBV9 to TRBJ2-5; D perhaps matches TRBD1 (6 bases). V lost 2 bases to trimming and J lost 5 bases, with 7 bases between them. The CDR3 is 12 residues long. The germline gives CDR1 SGDLS, CDR2 YYNGEE. The CDR3 here is CASSVGGETQYF. CDR3 DNA: TGTGCCAGCAGCGTTGGGGGCGAGACCCAGTACTTC.

This clonotype showed up many times. The chain is built from TRBV7-2 and TRBJ2-1, with D unclear. There are 13 residues in the CDR3. CDR1 and CDR2 from the germline V gene are SGHTA and FQGNSA. The V gene lost 4 bases and the J gene lost 1 base, with 5 bases spanning the gap. The CDR3 here is CASSSISYNEQFF. In DNA, the CDR3 is TGTGCCAGCAGCTCCATTTCCTACAATGAGCAGTTCTTC.

This clonotype was recorded a few times. The chain links TRBV20-1 to TRBJ1-6, with 11 bases fitting TRBD1. The CDR3 consists of 15 residues. CDR1 and CDR2 from the germline V gene are DFQATT and SNEGSKA (reference sequence). J gave up 10 bases and V 2 bases, and 7 bases lay outside the gene matches. The CDR3 nucleotides read TGCAGTGCTAGACCATCGGACAGGGGGCCCTCACCCCTCCACTTT. Protein product: CSARPSDRGPSPLHF.

This clonotype was found once. This chain uses TRBV5-4 with TRBJ2-7, with D possibly TRBD2 on 5 matching bases. The CDR3 is made up of 15 amino acids. Germline V CDR1 and CDR2: SGHNT, YYREEE (reference sequence). Trimming shortened V by 0 bases and J by 6 bases, and 16 bases separated the two germline ends. Here the CDR3 reads CASSLGSEIGSEQYF. The CDR3, as DNA: TGTGCCAGCAGCTTGGGGAGTGAAATAGGGAGCGAGCAGTACTTC.

The rearrangement joins TRBV6-2 or TRBV6-3 to TRBJ2-7; TRBD2 is a possible D gene (5 bases). Germline V gene lookup returns CDR1 MNHEY and CDR2 SVGEGT. The CDR3 spans 11 residues. With 7 bases removed from V and 7 bases from J, the gap between germline ends came to 11 bases. CDR3 nucleotides: TGTGCCAGCACCATGGGCGGGGAGCAGTACTTC. Amino acid sequence: CASTMGGEQYF.

This clonotype was recorded at least ten times. The chain employs TRBV7-2 and TRBJ2-5; D is possibly TRBD1 (7 bases). V was pared by 6 bases and J by 6 bases, with 17 bases between. In germline, CDR1 is SGHTA, CDR2 FQGNSA. The CDR3 is 14 amino acids. CDR3 in DNA: TGTGCCAGCAGGAACGACAGGGCGGGGAAGACCCAGTACTTC. Translated: CASRNDRAGKTQYF.